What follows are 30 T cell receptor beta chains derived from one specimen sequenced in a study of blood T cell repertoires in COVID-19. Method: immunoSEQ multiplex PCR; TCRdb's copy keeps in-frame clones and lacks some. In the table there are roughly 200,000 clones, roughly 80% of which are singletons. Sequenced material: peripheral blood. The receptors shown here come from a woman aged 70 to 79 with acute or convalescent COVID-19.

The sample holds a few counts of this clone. The chain's CDR3 is CSARNQVNYGYTF. As DNA, the CDR3 is TGCAGCGCCCGTAACCAGGTTAACTATGGCTACACCTTC. The gene calls are TRBV29-1 and TRBJ1-2; no firm D call. Germline loops: CDR1 SQVTM, CDR2 ANQGSEA. Trimming removed 7 bases at V and 1 base at J, with 13 bases between. The CDR3 loop spans 13 amino acids.

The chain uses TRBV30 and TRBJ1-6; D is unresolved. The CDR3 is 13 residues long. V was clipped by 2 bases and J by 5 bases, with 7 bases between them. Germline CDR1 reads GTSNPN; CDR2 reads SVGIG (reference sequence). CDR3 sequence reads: CAWSSGNNSPLHF. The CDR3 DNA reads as TGTGCCTGGAGTTCGGGGAATAATTCACCCCTCCACTTT.

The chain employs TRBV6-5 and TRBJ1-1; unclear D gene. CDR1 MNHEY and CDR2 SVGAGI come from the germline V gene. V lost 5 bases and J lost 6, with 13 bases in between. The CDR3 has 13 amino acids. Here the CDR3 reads CASSPPWRAEAFF. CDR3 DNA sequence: TGTGCCAGCAGTCCCCCATGGAGGGCTGAAGCTTTCTTT.

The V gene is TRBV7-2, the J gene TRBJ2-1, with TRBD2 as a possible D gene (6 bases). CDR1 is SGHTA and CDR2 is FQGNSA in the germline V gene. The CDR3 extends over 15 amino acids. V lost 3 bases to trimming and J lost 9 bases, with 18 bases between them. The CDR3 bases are TGTGCCAGCAGCTTTAAACGCCCCACTAGCAGTGAGCAGTTCTTC. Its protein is CASSFKRPTSSEQFF.

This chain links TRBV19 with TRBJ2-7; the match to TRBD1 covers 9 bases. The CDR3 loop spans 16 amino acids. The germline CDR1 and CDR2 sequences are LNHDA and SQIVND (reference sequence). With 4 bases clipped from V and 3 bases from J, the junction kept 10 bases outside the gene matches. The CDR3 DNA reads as TGTGCCAGTAGTACAGGGACAGGGAGCTCCTTCTACGAGCAGTACTTC. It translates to CASSTGTGSSFYEQYF.

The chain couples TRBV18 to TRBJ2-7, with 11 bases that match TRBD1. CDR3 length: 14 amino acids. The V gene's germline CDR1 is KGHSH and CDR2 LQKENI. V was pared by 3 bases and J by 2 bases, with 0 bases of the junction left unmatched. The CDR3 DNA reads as TGTGCCAGCTCACCGGGACAGGGGGCCTACGAGCAGTACTTC. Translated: CASSPGQGAYEQYF.

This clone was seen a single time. CDR3 nucleotides: TGTGCCAGCAGACCCCTAGCGGACGAGCAGTACTTC. This translates into CASRPLADEQYF. J is TRBJ2-7 and V is TRBV2; 7 bases are shared with TRBD2. The V and J ends lost 6 bases and 5 bases, in that order; junction bases with no gene match: 4. Germline CDR1 reads SNHLY; CDR2 reads FYNNEI. The length of the CDR3 is 12 residues.

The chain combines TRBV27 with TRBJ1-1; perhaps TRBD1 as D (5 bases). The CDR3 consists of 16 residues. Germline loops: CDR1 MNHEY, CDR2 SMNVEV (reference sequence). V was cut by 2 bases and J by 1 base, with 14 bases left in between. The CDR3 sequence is CASSLGAVAGNTEAFF. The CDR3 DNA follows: TGTGCCAGCAGTTTAGGGGCTGTGGCAGGGAACACTGAAGCTTTCTTT.

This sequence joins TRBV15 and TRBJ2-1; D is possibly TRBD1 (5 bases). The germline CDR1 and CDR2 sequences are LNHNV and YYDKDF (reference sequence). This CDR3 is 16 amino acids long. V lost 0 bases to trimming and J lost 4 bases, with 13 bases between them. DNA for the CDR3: TGTGCCACCAGCAGAGATGGGGCACCCCCATACAATGAGCAGTTCTTC. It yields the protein CATSRDGAPPYNEQFF.

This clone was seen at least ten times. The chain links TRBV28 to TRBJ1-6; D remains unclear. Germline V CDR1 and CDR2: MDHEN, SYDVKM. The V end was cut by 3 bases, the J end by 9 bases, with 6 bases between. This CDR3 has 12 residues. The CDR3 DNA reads TGTGCCAGCAGTTTTCGGAGTTCACCCCTCCACTTT. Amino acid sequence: CASSFRSSPLHF.

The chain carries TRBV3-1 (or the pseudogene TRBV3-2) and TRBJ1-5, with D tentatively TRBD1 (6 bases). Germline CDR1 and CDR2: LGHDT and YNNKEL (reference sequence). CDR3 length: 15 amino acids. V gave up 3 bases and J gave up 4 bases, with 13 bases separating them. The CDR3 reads CASSQAGVGNQPQHF. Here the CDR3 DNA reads TGTGCCAGCAGCCAGGCAGGGGTTGGGAATCAGCCCCAGCATTTT.

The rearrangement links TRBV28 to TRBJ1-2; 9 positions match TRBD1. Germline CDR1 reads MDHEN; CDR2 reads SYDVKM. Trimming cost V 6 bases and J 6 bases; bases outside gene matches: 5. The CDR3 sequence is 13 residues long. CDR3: CASRGTGRNGYTF. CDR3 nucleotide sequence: TGTGCCAGCAGGGGGACAGGGAGAAATGGCTACACCTTC.

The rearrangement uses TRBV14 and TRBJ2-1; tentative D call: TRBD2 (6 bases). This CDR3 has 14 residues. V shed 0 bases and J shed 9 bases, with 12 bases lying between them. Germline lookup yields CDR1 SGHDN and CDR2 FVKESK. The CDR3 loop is CASSQDAAGGEQFF. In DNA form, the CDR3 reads TGTGCCAGCAGCCAAGATGCAGCGGGCGGTGAGCAGTTCTTC.

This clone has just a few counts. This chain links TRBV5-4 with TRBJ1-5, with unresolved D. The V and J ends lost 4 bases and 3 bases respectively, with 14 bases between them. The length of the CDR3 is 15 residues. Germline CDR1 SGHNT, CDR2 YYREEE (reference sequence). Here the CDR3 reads CASSPGAGYNQPQHF. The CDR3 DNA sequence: TGTGCCAGCAGCCCCGGTGCGGGGTACAATCAGCCCCAGCATTTT.

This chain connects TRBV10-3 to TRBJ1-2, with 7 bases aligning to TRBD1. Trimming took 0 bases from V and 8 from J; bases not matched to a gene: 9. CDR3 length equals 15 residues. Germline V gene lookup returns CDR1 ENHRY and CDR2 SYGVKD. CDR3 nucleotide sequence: TGTGCCATCAGTGAGTCGACGGGGCAGGGGGGAGGCTACACCTTC. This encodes CAISESTGQGGGYTF.

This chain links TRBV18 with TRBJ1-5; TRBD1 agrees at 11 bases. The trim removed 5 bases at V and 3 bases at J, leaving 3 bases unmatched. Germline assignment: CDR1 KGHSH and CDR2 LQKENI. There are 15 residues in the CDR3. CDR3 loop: CASSSGQGDNQPQHF. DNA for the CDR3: TGTGCCAGCTCATCGGGACAGGGGGACAATCAGCCCCAGCATTTT. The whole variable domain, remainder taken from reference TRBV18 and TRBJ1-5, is NAGVMQNPRHLVRRRGQEARLRCSPMKGHSHVYWYRQLPEEGLKFMVYLQKENIIDESGMPKERFSAEFPKEGPSILRIQQVVRGDSAAYFCASSSGQGDNQPQHFGDGTRLSIL.

CDR3 loop: CASSTFGQFMNTEAFF. The CDR3 DNA follows: TGTGCCAGCAGCACGTTCGGACAGTTTATGAACACTGAAGCTTTCTTT. The V gene is TRBV7-8, the J gene TRBJ1-1; TRBD1 is a possible D gene (6 bases). CDR3 length: 16 amino acids. V lost 5 bases, J lost 0 bases, and 16 bases lay in between. Germline V lookup: CDR1 SGHVS, CDR2 FQNEAQ.

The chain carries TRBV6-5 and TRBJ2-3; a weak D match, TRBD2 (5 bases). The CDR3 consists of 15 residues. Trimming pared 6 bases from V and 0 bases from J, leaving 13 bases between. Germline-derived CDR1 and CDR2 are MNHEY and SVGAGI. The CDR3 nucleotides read TGTGCCAGCAGCGTTGCGGGCCTTAGCACAGATACGCAGTATTTT. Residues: CASSVAGLSTDTQYF.

CDR3 in DNA: TGCGCCAGCAGCCCAATTACGACAGGAATGAACACTGAAGCTTTCTTT. It yields the protein CASSPITTGMNTEAFF. The rearrangement joins TRBV5-1 to TRBJ1-1, with D tentatively TRBD1 (6 bases). V lost 4 bases to trimming and J lost 0 bases, with 16 bases between them. The CDR3 is 16 amino acids. Germline CDR1 is SGHRS and CDR2 is YFSETQ.

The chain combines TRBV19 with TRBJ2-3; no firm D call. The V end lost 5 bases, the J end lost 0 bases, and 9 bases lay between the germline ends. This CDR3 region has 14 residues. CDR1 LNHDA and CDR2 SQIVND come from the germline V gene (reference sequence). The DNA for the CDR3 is TGTGCCAGTAGTCCACATTTTAGCACAGATACGCAGTATTTT. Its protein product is CASSPHFSTDTQYF.

CDR3 protein: CASRRRGGRVNQPQHF. In DNA, the CDR3 is TGTGCCAGCAGACGACGGGGGGGACGGGTCAATCAGCCCCAGCATTTT. V gene TRBV11-1 combines with J gene TRBJ1-5, with D possibly being TRBD1 (5 bases). Trimming removed 6 bases from V and 3 bases from J, with 18 bases in between. This CDR3 is 16 amino acids long. Germline-derived CDR1 and CDR2 are SGHAT and FQDESV (reference sequence).

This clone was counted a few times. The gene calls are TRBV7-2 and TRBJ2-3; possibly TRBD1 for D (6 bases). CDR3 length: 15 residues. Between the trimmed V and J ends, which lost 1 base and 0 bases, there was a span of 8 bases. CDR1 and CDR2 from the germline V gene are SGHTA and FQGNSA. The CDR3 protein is CASSLGQGSTDTQYF. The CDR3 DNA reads TGTGCCAGCAGCTTAGGGCAGGGGAGCACAGATACGCAGTATTTT.

CDR3 coding DNA: TGTGCCAGCAGCCCACAGGGGAGTGCAACTAATGAAAAACTGTTTTTT. Translated, it gives CASSPQGSATNEKLFF. J is TRBJ1-4 and V is TRBV7-2, with TRBD1 matching 7 bases. Germline lookup yields CDR1 SGHTA and CDR2 FQGNSA. V was pared by 5 bases and J by 0 bases, with 6 bases of the junction left unmatched. CDR3 size: 16 residues.

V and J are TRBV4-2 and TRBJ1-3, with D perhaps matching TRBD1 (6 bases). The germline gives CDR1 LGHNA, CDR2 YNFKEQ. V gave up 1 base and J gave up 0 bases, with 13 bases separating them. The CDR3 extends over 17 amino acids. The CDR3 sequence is CASSQGDTPFSGNTIYF. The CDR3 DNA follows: TGTGCCAGCAGCCAAGGGGACACCCCTTTCTCTGGAAACACCATATATTTT.

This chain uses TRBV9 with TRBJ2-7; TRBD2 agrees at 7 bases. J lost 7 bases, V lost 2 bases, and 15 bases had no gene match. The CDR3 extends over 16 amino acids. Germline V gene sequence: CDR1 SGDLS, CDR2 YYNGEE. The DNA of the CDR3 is TGTGCCAGCAGCGTGGGTGGGAGGGCCCCGATTCGGGAGCAGTACTTC. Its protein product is CASSVGGRAPIREQYF.

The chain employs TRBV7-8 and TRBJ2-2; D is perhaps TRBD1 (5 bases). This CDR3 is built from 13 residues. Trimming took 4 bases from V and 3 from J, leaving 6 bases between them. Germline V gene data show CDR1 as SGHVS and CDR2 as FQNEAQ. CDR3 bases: TGTGCCAGCAGCTCACAGGACACCGGGGAGCTGTTTTTT. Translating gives CASSSQDTGELFF.

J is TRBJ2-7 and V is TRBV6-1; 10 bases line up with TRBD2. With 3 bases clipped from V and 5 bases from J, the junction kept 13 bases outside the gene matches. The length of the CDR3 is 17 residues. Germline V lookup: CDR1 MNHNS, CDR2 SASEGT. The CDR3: CASSEDVRTSGIDEQYF. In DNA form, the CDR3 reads TGTGCCAGCAGTGAGGATGTGAGAACTAGCGGGATCGACGAGCAGTACTTC.

The CDR3 DNA reads as TGTGCCAGCAGAAGATTACAGGGGGATCAGTACTTC. This sequence encodes CASRRLQGDQYF. The chain joins TRBV6-5 to TRBJ2-5, with 8 bases identical to TRBD1. Germline V gene data show CDR1 as MNHEY and CDR2 as SVGAGI. V lost 6 bases to trimming and J lost 11 bases; unmatched junction nucleotides: 8. The CDR3 runs to 12 residues.

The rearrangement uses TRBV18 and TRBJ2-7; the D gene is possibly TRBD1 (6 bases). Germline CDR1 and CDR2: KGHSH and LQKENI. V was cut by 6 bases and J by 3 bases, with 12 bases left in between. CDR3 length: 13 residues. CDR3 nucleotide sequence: TGTGCCAGCTCCAACGGCAGGGGCTACGAGCAGTACTTC. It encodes CASSNGRGYEQYF.

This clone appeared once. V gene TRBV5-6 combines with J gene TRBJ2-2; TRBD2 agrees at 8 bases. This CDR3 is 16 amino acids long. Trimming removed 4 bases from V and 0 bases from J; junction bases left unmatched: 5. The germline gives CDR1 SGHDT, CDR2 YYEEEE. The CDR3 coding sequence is TGTGCCAGCAGCCTAGGGACTAGAACGAACACCGGGGAGCTGTTTTTT. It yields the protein CASSLGTRTNTGELFF.